One and the same sample provided the 13 T cell receptor beta chains below, sequenced in a study of blood T cells in healthy people across ages. Then a second PCR, running about 6 to 11 cycles, was carried out with a sample-barcoded 5' primer and a J-beta primer mix. MiXCR, applied by TCRdb to the 5' RACE reads, yields one record per CDR3 protein. The data contain 1.5 million to 2 million distinct CDR3 sequences, roughly 52% of them singletons. Material: blood. Receptor source: a woman aged 40 to 50 in good health.

The chain recombines TRBV7-2 with TRBJ2-7; 10 positions match TRBD1. V shed 6 bases and J 5 bases; nucleotides not matched to a gene: 7. CDR1 is SGHTA, CDR2 FQGNSA, per germline. This CDR3 has 14 amino acids. In DNA form, the CDR3 reads TGTGCCAGCAGTCCGGGACAGGGGTGGAACGAGCAGTACTTC. Amino acids: CASSPGQGWNEQYF.

The rearrangement joins TRBV29-1 to TRBJ2-7; maybe TRBD2 (5 bases). Germline V gene data show CDR1 as SQVTM and CDR2 as ANQGSEA. The CDR3 length is 14 residues. V was pared by 8 bases and J by 7 bases, with 24 bases between. The CDR3 bases are TGCAGCCACTGGGGAGAGGGCGGCTACAATGAGCAGTACTTC. Translated: CSHWGEGGYNEQYF.

This clonotype occurred a few times. The rearrangement uses TRBV7-2 and TRBJ1-6, with 8 nucleotides matching TRBD1. This CDR3 has 15 residues. Per germline, CDR1 SGHTA and CDR2 FQGNSA. Trimming removed 4 bases from V and 10 bases from J; junction bases left unmatched: 9. This CDR3 is CASSSRTGLKSPLHF. The CDR3 DNA sequence: TGTGCCAGCAGCTCAAGGACAGGGTTGAAATCACCCCTCCACTTT.

The chain couples TRBV20-1 to TRBJ2-1; D gene unclear. The CDR3 loop spans 14 amino acids. Trimming left V 6 bases short and J 4 bases short, with 16 bases between. Germline CDR1 reads DFQATT; CDR2 reads SNEGSKA (reference sequence). CDR3 in DNA: TGCAGTGCAATAAAAGGGCAGGCGTACAATGAGCAGTTCTTC. It translates to CSAIKGQAYNEQFF.

The chain recombines TRBV20-1 with TRBJ1-5; D gene unclear. CDR1 is DFQATT, CDR2 SNEGSKA, per germline (reference sequence). This CDR3 has 16 amino acids. Trimming stripped 0 bases from V and 0 bases from J, with 12 bases between. CDR3 residues: CSARDPVFLSNQPQHF. In DNA, the CDR3 is TGCAGTGCTAGAGACCCGGTATTTCTTAGCAATCAGCCCCAGCATTTT.

The chain has TRBV9 and TRBJ2-3; the D call may be TRBD1 or TRBD2 (5 bases each). This CDR3 contains 20 residues. Looked up from germline, CDR1 is SGDLS and CDR2 is YYNGEE. The ends were cut back, 3 bases at V and 2 bases at J, with 28 bases in the middle. In DNA form, the CDR3 reads TGTGCCAGCAGCGACCCCATACCGGGGCCTTTTACTCCTCCCACAGATACGCAGTATTTT. Protein sequence: CASSDPIPGPFTPPTDTQYF.

This chain connects TRBV6-2 or TRBV6-3 to TRBJ2-3, with TRBD1 matching over 7 bases. Germline CDR1 is MNHEY and CDR2 is SVGEGT. The CDR3 loop spans 14 amino acids. With 6 bases clipped from V and 2 bases from J, the junction kept 5 bases outside the gene matches. The CDR3 here is CASRGQRYTDTQYF. The DNA of the CDR3 is TGTGCCAGCAGGGGACAGCGATACACAGATACGCAGTATTTT.

The chain combines TRBV10-2 with TRBJ2-3; possible D gene TRBD1, 5 bases. The CDR3 is 15 residues long. V was trimmed by 5 bases and J by 0 bases, leaving 12 bases between them. Germline V CDR1 and CDR2: WSHSY, SAAADI. The CDR3 loop is CASSFATGSTDTQYF. DNA for the CDR3: TGCGCCAGCAGTTTTGCAACAGGTAGCACAGATACGCAGTATTTT.

The chain couples TRBV4-3 to TRBJ2-3, with D possibly being TRBD2 (6 bases). Germline V lookup: CDR1 LGHNA, CDR2 YSLEER. The CDR3 extends over 17 amino acids. Trimming took 4 bases from V and 0 from J, leaving 17 bases between them. CDR3 region: CASSPRRGSTSTDTQYF. The CDR3 nucleotides are TGCGCCAGCAGCCCCCGTCGGGGGTCTACTAGCACAGATACGCAGTATTTT.

This clonotype was counted only a few times. V is TRBV7-9 and J is TRBJ2-7; possibly TRBD1 or TRBD2 for D (6 bases each). This CDR3 has 14 amino acids. The germline gives CDR1 SEHNR, CDR2 FQNEAQ (reference sequence). Trimming removed 6 bases from V and 2 bases from J, with 14 bases in between. The CDR3 loop is CASREGGGPYEQYF. CDR3 DNA sequence: TGTGCCAGCAGGGAAGGTGGGGGGCCCTACGAGCAGTACTTC.

This clonotype showed up just a few times. This chain connects TRBV7-2 to TRBJ1-2; D possibly corresponds to TRBD1 (6 bases). CDR3 length equals 16 residues. Between the trimmed V and J ends, which lost 0 bases and 6 bases, there was a span of 17 bases. Germline V gene sequence: CDR1 SGHTA, CDR2 FQGNSA. The CDR3 loop reads CASSLALERGSDGYTF. The CDR3 DNA is TGTGCCAGCAGCTTAGCCCTCGAGAGGGGGTCGGATGGCTACACCTTC. Full variable domain (missing parts from reference TRBV7-2 and TRBJ1-2): GAGVSQSPSNKVTEKGKDVELRCDPISGHTALYWYRQSLGQGLEFLIYFQGNSAPDKSGLPSDRFSAERTGGSVSTLTIQRTQQEDSAVYLCASSLALERGSDGYTFGSGTRLTVV.

V and J are TRBV20-1 and TRBJ2-5, with D tentatively TRBD2 (6 bases). V gave up 1 base and J gave up 0 bases, with 12 bases separating them. This CDR3 contains 15 residues. CDR1 DFQATT and CDR2 SNEGSKA come from the germline V gene (reference sequence). In DNA form, the CDR3 reads TGCAGTGCTAGAGTTGCGGGGCCCAACCAAGAGACCCAGTACTTC. Its translation is CSARVAGPNQETQYF.

In its sample, this clonotype was seen a few times. The chain links TRBV3-1 to TRBJ1-5, with 10 bases that match TRBD1. After removal of 4 bases from V and 5 bases from J, the junction contained 2 bases not matched to a gene. Germline V gives CDR1 LGHDT, CDR2 YNNKEL (reference sequence). The CDR3 sequence is 14 residues long. The CDR3 here is CASSRDRGYQPQHF. The DNA for the CDR3 is TGTGCCAGCAGCCGGGACAGGGGTTATCAGCCCCAGCATTTT.